This T cell receptor beta chain comes out of a study of T cells after yellow fever vaccination. TCRdb passed the 5' RACE reads through MiXCR, listing each CDR3 protein once. Of approximately 300,000 distinct CDR3 sequences detected, around 11% appear once; the ten largest clones hold 2.5% to 4%. Broader study findings: The booster response re-showed most primary clones: around 95% CD4, 88% CD8.

On this clonotype itself: What it recognizes is unknown.

This receptor was identified in a man younger than 35 who received the YFV17D yellow fever vaccine. This sample comprised CD4+ T cells sorted from PBMCs, obtained 45 days after the yellow fever booster vaccination.

The CDR3 sequence: CASSGGQHQPQHF. The CDR3 nucleotides read TGTGCCAGCAGTGGGGGACAGCATCAGCCCCAGCATTTT. The J gene is TRBJ1-5, the V gene TRBV6-1; TRBD1 matches 7 bases. Germline V CDR1 and CDR2: MNHNS, SASEGT. V was clipped by 4 bases and J by 5 bases; unmatched bases: 2. The CDR3 contains 13 residues.